These 8 T cell receptor beta chains were all obtained from the same sample, sequenced in a study of PD-L1 blockade in urothelial cancer. Time point in this sample: pretreatment peripheral blood. The table came from immunoSEQ multiplex PCR; TCRdb's copy has only in-frame clones and leaves some out. The data hold roughly 130,000 clones, with roughly 80% observed a single time. The sample in question was PBMCs, obtained around atezolizumab (anti-PD-L1) treatment. These receptors originate from a man aged 50-60 years with urothelial cancer.

A single count supports this clone. The chain links TRBV28 to TRBJ2-7; D unclear. The CDR3 runs to 13 residues. Between the trimmed V and J ends, which lost 2 bases and 1 base, there was a span of 6 bases. Germline V gene data show CDR1 as MDHEN and CDR2 as SYDVKM. CDR3: CASSLAQSYEQYF. In DNA, the CDR3 is TGTGCCAGCAGTTTAGCGCAATCCTACGAGCAGTACTTC.

This rearrangement joins TRBV7-8 to TRBJ2-6; 7 bases are shared with TRBD1. J lost 2 bases, V lost 5 bases, and 12 bases had no gene match. This CDR3 has 18 residues. Germline CDR1 reads SGHVS; CDR2 reads FQNEAQ. In nucleotides, the CDR3 is TGTGCCAGCAGCCGCAAACCCATAGACAGGGCTGGGGCCAACGTCCTGACTTTC. This translates into CASSRKPIDRAGANVLTF. Full variable domain (remainder filled in from reference TRBV7-8 and TRBJ2-6): GAGVSQSPRYKVAKRGQDVALRCDPISGHVSLFWYQQALGQGPEFLTYFQNEAQLDKSGLPSDRFFAERPEGSVSTLKIQRTQQEDSAVYLCASSRKPIDRAGANVLTFGAGSRLTVL.

The V and J genes are TRBV9 and TRBJ1-1, with TRBD1 identical over 10 bases. Looked up from germline, CDR1 is SGDLS and CDR2 is YYNGEE. V lost 3 bases, J lost 4 bases, and 6 bases stayed unmatched. The CDR3 is made up of 15 amino acids. CDR3 in DNA: TGTGCCAGCAGCGACCGACAGGGGGCCTCCACTGAAGCTTTCTTT. It codes for CASSDRQGASTEAFF.

The CDR3 DNA follows: TGTGCCAGCAGCCTAGCGGGAGGGTCCTACGAGCAGTACTTC. It yields the protein CASSLAGGSYEQYF. V is TRBV6-1 and J is TRBJ2-7; 12 nucleotides match TRBD2. Germline V gives CDR1 MNHNS, CDR2 SASEGT. Trimming took 6 bases from V and 1 from J; bases not matched to a gene: 1. The CDR3 length is 14 residues.

The V call is TRBV9, the J call TRBJ1-3; D is undetermined. Germline CDR1 is SGDLS and CDR2 is YYNGEE. This CDR3 spans 14 amino acids. V gave up 2 bases and J gave up 4 bases, with 10 bases separating them. The DNA of the CDR3 is TGTGCCAGCAGCGTTGGTTGGGAGGGAAACACCATATATTTT. Its protein is CASSVGWEGNTIYF.

J is TRBJ2-7 and V is TRBV2; 8 bases agree with TRBD2. The ends lost 11 bases at V and 0 bases at J; junction bases unmatched: 9. CDR1 and CDR2 (germline): SNHLY, FYNNEI. The CDR3 length is 14 residues. Here the CDR3 reads CAGQTGTSSYEQYF. Here the CDR3 DNA reads TGTGCCGGCCAAACCGGGACTAGCTCCTACGAGCAGTACTTC.

The rearrangement uses TRBV6-5 and TRBJ2-7; 9 bases match TRBD1. In germline, CDR1 is MNHEY, CDR2 SVGAGI. V lost 5 bases to trimming and J lost 4 bases; unmatched junction nucleotides: 6. This CDR3 is 14 amino acids long. CDR3 in amino acids: CASSNRDREYEQYF. The CDR3 DNA follows: TGTGCCAGCAGTAACCGGGACAGGGAATACGAGCAGTACTTC.

This clone is a singleton in its sample. The chain links TRBV6-6 to TRBJ1-1; D gene unclear. Trimming took off 2 bases at V and 0 bases at J, with 7 bases between the two ends. The CDR3 consists of 14 residues. CDR1 MNHNY and CDR2 SVGAGI come from the germline V gene (reference sequence). The DNA for the CDR3 is TGTGCCAGCAGTTACAACACACTGAACACTGAAGCTTTCTTT. As protein: CASSYNTLNTEAFF.